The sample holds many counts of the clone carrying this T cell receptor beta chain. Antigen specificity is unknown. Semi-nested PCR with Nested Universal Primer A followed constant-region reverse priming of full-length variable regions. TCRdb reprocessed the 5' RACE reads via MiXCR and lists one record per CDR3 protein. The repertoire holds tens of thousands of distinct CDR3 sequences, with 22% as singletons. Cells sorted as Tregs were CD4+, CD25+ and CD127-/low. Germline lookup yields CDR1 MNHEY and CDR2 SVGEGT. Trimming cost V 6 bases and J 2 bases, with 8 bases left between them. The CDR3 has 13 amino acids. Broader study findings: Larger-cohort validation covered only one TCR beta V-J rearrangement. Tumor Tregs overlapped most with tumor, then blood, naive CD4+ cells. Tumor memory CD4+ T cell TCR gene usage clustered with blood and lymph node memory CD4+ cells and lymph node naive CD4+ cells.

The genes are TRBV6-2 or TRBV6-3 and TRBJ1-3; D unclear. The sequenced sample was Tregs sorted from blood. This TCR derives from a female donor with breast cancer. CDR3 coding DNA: TGTGCCAGCAGGGGCGACACTGGAAACACCATATATTTT. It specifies CASRGDTGNTIYF.